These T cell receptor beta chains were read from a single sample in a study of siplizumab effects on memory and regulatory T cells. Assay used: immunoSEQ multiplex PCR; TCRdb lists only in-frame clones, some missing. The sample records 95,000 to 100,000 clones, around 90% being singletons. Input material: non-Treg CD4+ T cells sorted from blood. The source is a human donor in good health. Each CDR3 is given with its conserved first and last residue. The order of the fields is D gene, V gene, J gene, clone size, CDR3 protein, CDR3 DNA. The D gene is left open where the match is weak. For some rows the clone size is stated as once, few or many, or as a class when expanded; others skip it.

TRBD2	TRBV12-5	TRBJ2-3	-	CATSGSADTQYF	TGTGCTACCAGCGGGAGCGCAGATACGCAGTATTTT
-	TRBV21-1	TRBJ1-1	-	CASSKRNNGDTEAFF	TGTGCCAGCAGCAAAAGGAACAATGGTGACACTGAAGCTTTCTTT
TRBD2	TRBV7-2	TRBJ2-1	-	CASSLIGLAGGDEQFF	TGTGCCAGCAGCTTAATAGGACTAGCGGGAGGAGATGAGCAGTTCTTC
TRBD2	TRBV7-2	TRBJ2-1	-	CASSSRTGLAYEQFF	TGTGCCAGCAGCTCCCGCACGGGACTAGCGTATGAGCAGTTCTTC
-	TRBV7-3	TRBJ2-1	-	CASSLMRVSEQFF	TGTGCCAGCAGCTTAATGAGGGTCTCTGAGCAGTTCTTC
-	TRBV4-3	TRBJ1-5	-	CASSQDHPTGSNQPQHF	TGCGCCAGCAGCCAAGATCACCCCACAGGGTCCAATCAGCCCCAGCATTTT
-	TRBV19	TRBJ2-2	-	CASSPGPNERELFF	TGTGCCAGTAGCCCGGGACCGAACGAGCGGGAGCTGTTTTTT
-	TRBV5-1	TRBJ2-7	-	CASSPGGRRASYEQYF	TGCGCCAGCAGCCCCGGCGGCAGGAGGGCCTCCTACGAGCAGTACTTC
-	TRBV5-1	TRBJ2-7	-	CASSLARAGKYYEQYF	TGCGCCAGCAGCTTGGCCAGGGCAGGGAAGTACTACGAGCAGTACTTC
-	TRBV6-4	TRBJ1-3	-	CASRVQELSGNTIYF	TGTGCCAGCAGAGTACAGGAGCTCTCTGGAAACACCATATATTTT
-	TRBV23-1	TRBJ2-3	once	CASRSTDTQYF	TGCGCCAGCAGAAGCACAGATACGCAGTATTTT
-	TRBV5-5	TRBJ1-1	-	CASTPGPGTEAFF	TGTGCCAGCACCCCGGGCCCCGGGACTGAAGCTTTCTTT
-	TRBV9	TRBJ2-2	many	CASSASLWRPMGDTGELFF	TGTGCCAGCAGCGCCAGCTTGTGGCGGCCCATGGGGGACACCGGGGAGCTGTTTTTT
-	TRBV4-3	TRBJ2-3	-	CASSQGSLTDTQYF	TGCGCCAGCAGCCAAGGGAGCCTCACAGATACGCAGTATTTT
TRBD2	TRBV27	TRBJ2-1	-	CASSLSLTSGSPSYNEQFF	TGTGCCAGCAGTTTATCCCTGACTAGCGGGAGCCCTTCCTACAATGAGCAGTTCTTC
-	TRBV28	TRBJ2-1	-	CASSLNNYEQFF	TGTGCCAGCAGTCTCAACAACTATGAGCAGTTCTTC
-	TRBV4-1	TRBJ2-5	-	CASSPVRPQETQYF	TGCGCCAGCAGCCCGGTTCGGCCTCAAGAGACCCAGTACTTC
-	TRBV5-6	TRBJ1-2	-	CASSLGGRNYGYTF	TGTGCCAGCAGCTTGGGGGGGCGGAACTATGGCTACACCTTC
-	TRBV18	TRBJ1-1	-	CASSSWNTEAFF	TGTGCCAGCTCATCATGGAACACTGAAGCTTTCTTT
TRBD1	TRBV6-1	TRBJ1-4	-	CASSLRRQGGEKLFF	TGTGCCAGCAGTCTAAGGCGGCAGGGGGGTGAAAAACTGTTTTTT
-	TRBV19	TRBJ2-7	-	CASKSGASYEQYF	TGTGCCAGTAAGTCAGGGGCGTCCTACGAGCAGTACTTC
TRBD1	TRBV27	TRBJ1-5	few	CASRPLGQGDQPQHF	TGTGCCAGCAGACCCCTAGGCCAGGGGGATCAGCCCCAGCATTTT
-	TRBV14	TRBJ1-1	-	CASSPGQLTEAFF	TGTGCCAGCAGCCCGGGACAACTCACTGAAGCTTTCTTT
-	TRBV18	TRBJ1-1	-	CASSPDSAMNTEAFF	TGTGCCAGCTCACCAGACAGCGCCATGAACACTGAAGCTTTCTTT
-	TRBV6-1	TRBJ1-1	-	CASSDPGMPNTEAFF	TGTGCCAGCAGTGATCCCGGGATGCCGAACACTGAAGCTTTCTTT
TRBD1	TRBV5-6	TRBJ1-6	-	CASSVGQGDSPLHF	TGTGCCAGCAGCGTGGGACAGGGAGATTCACCCCTCCACTTT
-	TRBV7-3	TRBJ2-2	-	CASSLTRRTNTGELFF	TGTGCCAGCAGCTTAACACGGCGGACGAACACCGGGGAGCTGTTTTTT
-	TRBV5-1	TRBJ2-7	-	CASSLGQIYYEQYF	TGCGCCAGCAGCTTGGGGCAGATATACTACGAGCAGTACTTC
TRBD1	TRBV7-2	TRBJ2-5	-	CASSPPPTGARETQYF	TGTGCCAGCAGCCCTCCACCCACAGGGGCCCGGGAGACCCAGTACTTC
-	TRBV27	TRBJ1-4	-	CASSPRRATNEKLFF	TGTGCCAGCAGTCCTCGCAGGGCAACTAATGAAAAACTGTTTTTT
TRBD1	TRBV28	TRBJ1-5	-	CASSRRDRVYSNQPQHF	TGTGCCAGCTCCCGCCGGGACAGGGTCTATAGCAATCAGCCCCAGCATTTT
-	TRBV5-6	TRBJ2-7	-	CASSFWAGAAYEQYF	TGTGCCAGCAGCTTCTGGGCGGGTGCCGCTTACGAGCAGTACTTC
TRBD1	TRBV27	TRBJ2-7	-	CASSLLRDRDEKEQYF	TGTGCCAGCAGTTTACTCCGGGACAGGGATGAAAAGGAGCAGTACTTC
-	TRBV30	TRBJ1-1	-	CAWMRQRDTEAFF	TGTGCCTGGATGCGACAGAGGGACACTGAAGCTTTCTTT
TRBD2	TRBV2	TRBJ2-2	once	CASSEGLAGSTGELFF	TGTGCCAGCAGTGAAGGGCTAGCGGGTAGCACCGGGGAGCTGTTTTTT
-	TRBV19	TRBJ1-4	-	CASSIDWRRREKLFF	TGTGCCAGTAGTATAGATTGGAGGAGACGGGAAAAACTGTTTTTT
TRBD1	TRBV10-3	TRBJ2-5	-	CAINSPAGGAGFQETQYF	TGTGCCATCAATTCGCCGGCAGGGGGCGCGGGATTCCAAGAGACCCAGTACTTC
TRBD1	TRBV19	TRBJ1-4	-	CASSTPQGWGEKLFF	TGTGCCAGTAGTACCCCACAGGGGTGGGGTGAAAAACTGTTTTTT
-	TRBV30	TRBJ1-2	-	CAWNRRDSYTF	TGTGCCTGGAATAGACGGGACAGCTACACCTTC
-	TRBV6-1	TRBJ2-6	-	CASGTSGANVLTF	TGTGCCAGCGGGACCTCTGGGGCCAACGTCCTGACTTTC
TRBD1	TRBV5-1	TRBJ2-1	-	CASRQETGGYNEQFF	TGCGCCAGCCGACAAGAGACAGGGGGGTACAATGAGCAGTTCTTC
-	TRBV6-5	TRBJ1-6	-	CASREDSYNSPLHF	TGTGCCAGCAGGGAGGATTCCTATAATTCACCCCTCCACTTT
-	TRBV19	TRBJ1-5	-	CASMGGGKPQHF	TGTGCCAGTATGGGTGGGGGGAAGCCCCAGCATTTT
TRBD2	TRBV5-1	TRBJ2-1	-	CASSPIAGGYNEQFF	TGCGCCAGCAGCCCTATAGCGGGAGGATACAATGAGCAGTTCTTC
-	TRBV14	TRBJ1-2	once	CASSQRGFGLGYGYTF	TGTGCCAGCAGCCAGCGGGGGTTCGGGTTGGGCTATGGCTACACCTTC
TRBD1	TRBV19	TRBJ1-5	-	CASSTMGQSNQPQHF	TGTGCCAGTAGTACGATGGGACAGAGCAATCAGCCCCAGCATTTT
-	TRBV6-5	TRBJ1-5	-	CASSYSRGGQPQHF	TGTGCCAGCAGTTACTCTCGGGGCGGACAGCCCCAGCATTTT
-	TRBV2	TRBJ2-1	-	CASSPRSGSSYNEQFF	TGTGCCAGCAGTCCCCGGTCTGGCAGCTCCTACAATGAGCAGTTCTTC
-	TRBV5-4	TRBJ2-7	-	CASSLRGGTYEQYF	TGTGCCAGCAGCTTGCGGGGAGGAACCTACGAGCAGTACTTC
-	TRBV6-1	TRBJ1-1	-	CASSEGGGVGTEAFF	TGTGCCAGCAGTGAAGGAGGAGGGGTCGGCACTGAAGCTTTCTTT
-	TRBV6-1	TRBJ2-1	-	CASSEPPPPYNEQFF	TGTGCCAGCAGTGAACCGCCACCCCCTTACAATGAGCAGTTCTTC
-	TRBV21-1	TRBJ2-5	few	CASSNTGDPEQETQYF	TGTGCCAGCAGCAACACAGGGGACCCCGAACAAGAGACCCAGTACTTC
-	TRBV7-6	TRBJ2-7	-	CASSATQTRLVGEQYF	TGTGCCAGCAGCGCCACCCAAACCCGGTTGGTGGGCGAGCAGTACTTC
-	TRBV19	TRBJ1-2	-	CASSIVPGGYYGYTF	TGTGCCAGTAGTATAGTACCTGGAGGCTACTATGGCTACACCTTC
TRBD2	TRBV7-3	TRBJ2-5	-	CASSPGTSGTGETQYF	TGTGCCAGCAGCCCCGGGACTAGCGGGACAGGGGAGACCCAGTACTTC
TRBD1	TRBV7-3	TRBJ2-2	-	CASSAQGTGTSPGGELFF	TGTGCCAGCAGCGCGCAGGGGACAGGGACCTCCCCAGGCGGGGAGCTGTTTTTT
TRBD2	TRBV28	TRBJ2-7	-	CASSFRAGGVYEQYF	TGTGCCAGCAGTTTTAGGGCGGGAGGAGTCTACGAGCAGTACTTC